Listed here are 10 T cell receptor beta chains from one sample, sequenced in a study of blood T cell repertoires in COVID-19. The protocol was immunoSEQ multiplex PCR, while the TCRdb copy is restricted to in-frame clones and leaves out a portion. The sample shows 110,000 to 150,000 clones, more than 70% of them seen only once. What was sequenced was peripheral blood. The receptors were gathered from a woman in her sixties with acute or convalescent COVID-19.

The V call is TRBV5-1, the J call TRBJ2-5; weak D call: TRBD1 (5 bases). The CDR3 totals 15 residues. V lost 0 bases, J lost 5 bases, and 14 bases lay in between. Germline V CDR1 and CDR2: SGHRS, YFSETQ. The CDR3 here is CASSLGPQGAETQYF. DNA for the CDR3: TGCGCCAGCAGCTTGGGACCTCAGGGTGCTGAGACCCAGTACTTC.

V gene TRBV19 combines with J gene TRBJ2-7, with D perhaps TRBD1 (5 bases). The germline CDR1 and CDR2 sequences are LNHDA and SQIVND (reference sequence). Trimming pared 7 bases from V and 0 bases from J, leaving 13 bases between. CDR3 length equals 14 residues. The CDR3 here is CASTTGPNSYEQYF. The CDR3 DNA sequence: TGTGCCAGTACCACAGGACCCAACTCCTACGAGCAGTACTTC.

This clone has just one count. The chain carries TRBV3-1 (or the pseudogene TRBV3-2) and TRBJ2-3; no definite D call. Per the germline V gene, CDR1 is LGHDT and CDR2 is YNNKEL (reference sequence). V was clipped by 0 bases and J by 10 bases, with 8 bases between them. The CDR3 runs to 12 residues. This CDR3 is CASSQEGSSQYF. The CDR3 coding sequence is TGTGCCAGCAGCCAAGAGGGCAGCTCGCAGTATTTT.

This rearrangement joins TRBV7-9 to TRBJ2-5; D might be TRBD1 (6 bases). Germline loops: CDR1 SEHNR, CDR2 FQNEAQ (reference sequence). The CDR3 covers 15 residues. With 0 bases removed from V and 2 bases from J, the gap between germline ends came to 10 bases. CDR3 nucleotide sequence: TGTGCCAGCAGCTTAGCGGGGACAAAACAAGAGACCCAGTACTTC. Translated, it gives CASSLAGTKQETQYF.

In DNA, the CDR3 is TGCAGTGCTAGAGACAGGATCGGGCAGTACTTC. This gives the protein CSARDRIGQYF. The V call is TRBV20-1, the J call TRBJ2-7, with D unresolved. This CDR3 spans 11 amino acids. Trimming left V 0 bases short and J 9 bases short, with 9 bases between. Germline CDR1 is DFQATT and CDR2 is SNEGSKA (reference sequence).

The chain is built from TRBV11-3 and TRBJ2-7, with TRBD1 identical over 8 bases. CDR3 size: 14 residues. V shed 5 bases, J shed 3 bases, and the junction held 6 bases outside the gene matches. Germline V lookup: CDR1 SGHNT, CDR2 YENEEA. The CDR3 coding sequence is TGTGCCAGCAGCATCCCCGGGACAGGCTACGAGCAGTACTTC. Translation: CASSIPGTGYEQYF.

This clone occurred once. The chain links TRBV5-6 to TRBJ1-2, with unresolved D. Trimming removed 4 bases from V and 6 bases from J, with 16 bases in between. Looked up from germline, CDR1 is SGHDT and CDR2 is YYEEEE. The CDR3 has 14 amino acids. This CDR3 is CASSQPARSNGYTF. The CDR3 bases are TGTGCCAGCAGCCAGCCGGCCAGGTCAAATGGCTACACCTTC.

The chain has TRBV19 and TRBJ2-7, with D perhaps matching TRBD1 (5 bases). There are 12 residues in the CDR3. Trimming took 3 bases from V and 9 from J, leaving 12 bases between them. Germline V lookup: CDR1 LNHDA, CDR2 SQIVND (reference sequence). The CDR3 region is CASSIGKGRQYF. CDR3 coding DNA: TGTGCCAGTAGTATTGGTAAGGGGCGGCAGTACTTC.

The chain recombines TRBV6-5 with TRBJ2-2, with a possible D match to TRBD1 (6 bases). This CDR3 contains 15 residues. From germline, CDR1 is MNHEY and CDR2 SVGAGI. Deletions cut 5 bases from V and 1 base from J, with 11 bases between. The CDR3, as DNA: TGTGCCAGCAGTCTTAGGACAGAGAACACCGGGGAGCTGTTTTTT. It translates to CASSLRTENTGELFF.

The rearrangement uses TRBV11-2 and TRBJ2-3, with TRBD2 matching over 11 bases. V trimming: 3 bases; J trimming: 2 bases; junction bases outside the gene matches: 4. The CDR3 loop spans 16 amino acids. Germline V lookup: CDR1 SGHAT, CDR2 FQNNGV. The CDR3 protein is CASSFSGGAATDTQYF. CDR3 nucleotides: TGTGCCAGCAGCTTTAGCGGGGGGGCCGCCACAGATACGCAGTATTTT.